The 21 T cell receptor beta chains given below trace back to one sample, sequenced in a study of T cell repertoires in cytomegalovirus infection. TCRdb re-called the reads with MiXCR, one entry per CDR3 protein. The sample has hundreds of thousands of distinct CDR3 sequences, approximately 40% seen once. Their cognate antigens are unknown. The sample was cultured PBMCs, taken from culture after CMV antigen stimulation. These receptors originate from a human donor in good health (CMV status not recorded). Some clones in this sample may be carry-over from other donors' samples.

This chain uses TRBV28 with TRBJ2-1; D gene ambiguous. V lost 8 bases and J lost 7, with 18 bases in between. The CDR3 runs to 14 residues. The germline gives CDR1 MDHEN, CDR2 SYDVKM. CDR3 amino acids: CASRGHLQRNEQFF. The CDR3 nucleotides read TGTGCCAGCCGAGGCCACCTACAAAGAAATGAGCAGTTCTTC.

Concerning this clonotype itself: The conserved closing phenylalanine or tryptophan is absent in this CDR3, likely reflecting a read error. Because the CDR3's place on the DNA is in doubt, the DNA is left out and the CDR3 is given as listed by TCRdb. The chain is built from TRBV10-3 and TRBJ2-3; whether TRBD1, the table's D call, matches the DNA was not checked. Germline CDR1 reads ENHRY; CDR2 reads SYGVKD. The CDR3 extends over 9 residues, inclusive of both ends. CDR3 loop: CAIMNPTVL.

This clonotype has more than one count but fewer than ten. The chain joins TRBV20-1 to TRBJ2-7, with 9 bases lining up with TRBD2. The CDR3 length is 14 residues. Germline V CDR1 and CDR2: DFQATT, SNEGSKA (reference sequence). The V and J ends lost 0 bases and 7 bases, in that order; junction bases with no gene match: 7. Here the CDR3 reads CSAREGSGRREQYF. The CDR3 coding sequence is TGCAGTGCTAGAGAGGGTAGCGGGAGACGAGAGCAGTACTTC.

The chain carries TRBV4-3 and TRBJ1-6, with D hard to call. Per germline, CDR1 LGHNA and CDR2 YSLEER. This CDR3 has 17 amino acids. The V and J ends lost 0 bases and 3 bases respectively, with 12 bases between them. CDR3 sequence (DNA): TGCGCCAGCAGCCAAGATGTACAGTCTGGCTATAATTCACCCCTCCACTTT. The encoded protein is CASSQDVQSGYNSPLHF.

This clonotype was observed a handful of times. The rearrangement joins TRBV7-7 to TRBJ2-3; TRBD2 matches at 13 bases. The CDR3 covers 17 residues. Germline assignment: CDR1 SSHAT and CDR2 FNYEAQ (reference sequence). The V and J ends lost 5 bases and 4 bases, in that order; junction bases with no gene match: 9. CDR3 in amino acids: CASSPRTSGRAADTQYF. The CDR3 coding sequence is TGTGCCAGCAGCCCAAGGACTAGCGGGAGAGCTGCAGATACGCAGTATTTT.

Only a few counts were recorded for this clonotype. One end of the junction does not line up with germline, which may come from a read error. The gene calls are TRBV4-1 and TRBJ1-3; TRBD1 aligns across 9 bases. The CDR3 extends over 14 amino acids. CDR1 and CDR2 from the germline V gene are MGHRA and YSYEKL. CDR3 nucleotide sequence: TGTGCCAGCAGCCAAGACAGGGGGAGTAACACCATATATTTT. As protein: CASSQDRGSNTIYF.

This clonotype was counted between two and nine times. This chain links TRBV7-8 with TRBJ2-1; D gene unclear. Trimming removed 4 bases at V and 8 bases at J, with 12 bases between. The CDR3 extends over 13 amino acids. Germline CDR1 and CDR2: SGHVS and FQNEAQ. This CDR3 is CASSSPWDHEQFF. DNA of the CDR3: TGTGCCAGCAGCTCGCCCTGGGATCATGAGCAGTTCTTC.

The chain employs TRBV19 and TRBJ2-7, with 9 bases aligning to TRBD1. V trimming: 3 bases; J trimming: 5 bases; junction bases outside the gene matches: 5. The CDR3 is made up of 14 amino acids. CDR1 and CDR2 from the germline V gene are LNHDA and SQIVND (reference sequence). The CDR3 here is CASSIFTGGHEQYF. The CDR3, as DNA: TGTGCCAGTAGTATTTTCACAGGGGGCCACGAGCAGTACTTC.

V usage is TRBV6-2 or TRBV6-3 and J usage is TRBJ2-2; TRBD1 might be the D (6 bases). Germline V gene data show CDR1 as MNHEY and CDR2 as SVGEGT. The CDR3 is 18 amino acids. V lost 10 bases, J lost 2 bases, and 26 bases lay in between. The CDR3 region is CATAYDRPTGLNTGELFF. The CDR3 bases are TGTGCCACCGCATACGACCGTCCGACAGGTCTCAACACCGGGGAGCTGTTTTTT.

The V and J genes are TRBV7-3 and TRBJ2-6, with D possibly TRBD1 on 7 matching bases. Germline lookup yields CDR1 SGHTA and CDR2 FQGTGA. Trimming shortened V by 5 bases and J by 0 bases, and 17 bases separated the two germline ends. This CDR3 contains 18 residues. The CDR3 loop reads CASSRRRDSISGANVLTF. The CDR3 nucleotides read TGTGCCAGCAGCCGCCGGCGGGACAGCATCTCTGGGGCCAACGTCCTGACTTTC.

This clonotype turned up a few times. The chain links TRBV4-2 to TRBJ2-1; 8 positions agree with TRBD2. J was trimmed by 6 bases and V by 3 bases; bases with no gene match: 13. Germline CDR1 and CDR2: LGHNA and YNFKEQ. CDR3 length: 17 amino acids. This CDR3 reads CASSQESTSASGNEQFF. DNA for the CDR3: TGTGCCAGCAGCCAGGAGTCGACTAGCGCCTCGGGCAATGAGCAGTTCTTC.

J is TRBJ2-1 and V is TRBV7-9, with 8 positions matching TRBD2. Germline CDR1 SEHNR, CDR2 FQNEAQ (reference sequence). The CDR3 spans 17 residues. The trim removed 5 bases at V and 8 bases at J, leaving 17 bases unmatched. The CDR3 sequence is CASSPSSGSGRGDEQFF. In DNA, the CDR3 is TGTGCCAGCAGCCCCTCGTCAGGGAGCGGGAGAGGTGATGAGCAGTTCTTC.

The V and J genes are TRBV7-9 and TRBJ1-1; a possible D gene is TRBD1 (6 bases). Germline V gene data show CDR1 as SEHNR and CDR2 as FQNEAQ (reference sequence). Trimming cost V 4 bases and J 5 bases, with 20 bases left between them. CDR3 length equals 16 residues. The DNA for the CDR3 is TGTGCCAGCAGCTCACGACAGGAGGGGTCAGGTACTGAAGCTTTCTTT. Protein product: CASSSRQEGSGTEAFF.

This clonotype was detected a few times. The genes are TRBV7-2 and TRBJ2-5; D is possibly TRBD2 (5 bases). The length of the CDR3 is 14 residues. V lost 5 bases and J lost 5, with 15 bases in between. The germline gives CDR1 SGHTA, CDR2 FQGNSA. DNA for the CDR3: TGTGCCAGCAGCCCGGCCTGGCGGGTGGAGACCCAGTACTTC. Translating gives CASSPAWRVETQYF.

V is TRBV11-1 and J is TRBJ2-1; D is possibly TRBD1 (7 bases). The V gene's germline CDR1 is SGHAT and CDR2 FQDESV (reference sequence). With 5 bases removed from V and 3 bases from J, the gap between germline ends came to 14 bases. This CDR3 region has 15 residues. The CDR3 region has the DNA TGTGCCAGCAGCCCAAGACAGGGAGGCTACAATGAGCAGTTCTTC. Translated, it gives CASSPRQGGYNEQFF.

This sequence joins TRBV19 and TRBJ2-5, with TRBD2 as a possible D gene (6 bases). Germline lookup yields CDR1 LNHDA and CDR2 SQIVND (reference sequence). V lost 6 bases, J lost 4 bases, and 18 bases lay in between. The CDR3 runs to 15 residues. CDR3 sequence: CASRRERRAGETQYF. The CDR3 coding sequence is TGTGCCAGTAGGAGGGAGAGGAGGGCGGGAGAGACCCAGTACTTC. Together with reference TRBV19 and TRBJ2-5, the CDR3 gives the full variable domain: DGGITQSPKYLFRKEGQNVTLSCEQNLNHDAMYWYRQDPGQGLRLIYYSQIVNDFQKGDIAEGYSVSREKKESFPLTVTSAQKNPTAFYLCASRRERRAGETQYFGPGTRLLVL.

The chain has TRBV7-2 and TRBJ1-4; the D gene is possibly TRBD1 (5 bases). The CDR3 totals 16 residues. Germline CDR1 reads SGHTA; CDR2 reads FQGNSA. The V end lost 5 bases, the J end lost 8 bases, and 21 bases lay between the germline ends. This CDR3 is CASSRRPRGEFEKLFF. Written as DNA, the CDR3 is TGTGCCAGCAGCCGCCGCCCGAGGGGTGAATTCGAAAAACTGTTTTTT.

The chain carries TRBV19 and TRBJ2-1; D call uncertain. With 1 base removed from V and 13 bases from J, the gap between germline ends came to 11 bases. Germline values: CDR1 LNHDA, CDR2 SQIVND (reference sequence). This CDR3 has 12 amino acids. The CDR3 DNA follows: TGTGCCAGTAGTATAGTGCCTGACGAACAGTTCTTC. Amino acids: CASSIVPDEQFF.

The rearrangement links TRBV28 to TRBJ2-7; D is perhaps TRBD2 (6 bases). The germline V and J ends were trimmed by 4 bases and 9 bases, with 22 bases remaining between them. This CDR3 is 15 amino acids long. Germline-derived CDR1 and CDR2 are MDHEN and SYDVKM. The CDR3 loop reads CASSSTGTSAKGQYF. The CDR3 nucleotides are TGTGCCAGCAGTTCAACCGGGACTTCCGCTAAGGGGCAGTACTTC. The full variable domain, its missing parts supplied by reference TRBV28 and TRBJ2-7, is DVKVTQSSRYLVKRTGEKVFLECVQDMDHENMFWYRQDPGLGLRLIYFSYDVKMKEKGDIPEGYSVSREKKERFSLILESASTNQTSMYLCASSSTGTSAKGQYFGPGTRLTVT.

V usage is TRBV12-3 or TRBV12-4 and J usage is TRBJ1-4, with unresolved D. The V gene lost 7 bases and the J gene lost 0 bases, with 9 bases spanning the gap. The CDR3 is 14 amino acids. This CDR3 reads CASTELATNEKLFF. In nucleotides, the CDR3 is TGTGCCAGCACTGAGTTAGCAACTAATGAAAAACTGTTTTTT.

This clonotype has a handful of counts. CDR3 bases: TGTGCCAGCAGGGAGGCTAGCGGGGACCACTACGAGCAGTACTTC. Its protein is CASREASGDHYEQYF. This chain uses TRBV5-3 with TRBJ2-7, with TRBD2 identical over 9 bases. TRBV5-3 is assigned to the ORF class and has an uncertain function. V gave up 8 bases and J gave up 3 bases; unmatched junction bases: 12. CDR3 size: 15 residues.